These 17 T cell receptor beta chains came from one sample sequenced in a study of technical replicates of blood from several donors. Profiled with immunoSEQ multiplex PCR; TCRdb holds only in-frame clones, not every one. The repertoire holds 80,000 to 90,000 clones, with roughly 94% as singletons. The specimen was T cells isolated from PBMCs. These TCRs come from a human donor in good health.

The chain joins TRBV9 to TRBJ1-1; D is unresolved. Between the trimmed V and J ends, which lost 0 bases and 0 bases, there was a span of 9 bases. The CDR3 has 15 residues. Germline V gene lookup returns CDR1 SGDLS and CDR2 YYNGEE. CDR3 sequence (DNA): TGTGCCAGCAGCGTAGTCGGGGAGATGAACACTGAAGCTTTCTTT. Encoded protein: CASSVVGEMNTEAFF.

This chain links TRBV2 with TRBJ1-2; no reliable D call. Per germline, CDR1 SNHLY and CDR2 FYNNEI. The CDR3 contains 13 residues. Trimming pared 4 bases from V and 4 bases from J, leaving 10 bases between. CDR3: CASSVGVIYGYTF. The CDR3 DNA is TGTGCCAGCAGTGTGGGCGTCATCTATGGCTACACCTTC.

This chain connects TRBV12-5 to TRBJ1-2; the D is unclear. The germline V and J ends were trimmed by 5 bases and 2 bases, with 3 bases remaining between them. From germline, CDR1 is LGHNT and CDR2 FRNRAP. CDR3 length equals 11 residues. The CDR3 coding sequence is TGTGCTAGTGGTGCGAACTATGGCTACACCTTC. It specifies CASGANYGYTF.

The chain has TRBV6-5 and TRBJ1-2; 10 nucleotides line up with TRBD1. J lost 7 bases, V lost 5 bases, and 4 bases had no gene match. CDR3 size: 13 residues. CDR1 and CDR2 (germline): MNHEY, SVGAGI. CDR3: CASSRQGASGYTF. For the CDR3, the DNA is TGTGCCAGCAGTCGACAGGGGGCAAGTGGCTACACCTTC.

This sequence joins TRBV7-3 and TRBJ2-3; D is possibly TRBD1 (6 bases). V lost 1 base to trimming and J lost 0 bases, with 11 bases between them. Germline values: CDR1 SGHTA, CDR2 FQGTGA. This CDR3 comprises 16 residues. CDR3 amino acids: CASSLIGGGSTDTQYF. For the CDR3, the DNA is TGTGCCAGCAGCTTAATTGGGGGCGGCAGCACAGATACGCAGTATTTT.

The sample holds one count of this clone. The chain links TRBV6-6 to TRBJ1-5, with D maybe TRBD1 (6 bases). The germline V gene encodes CDR1 MNHNY and CDR2 SVGAGI (reference sequence). This CDR3 has 15 amino acids. The V and J ends lost 6 bases and 1 base respectively, with 13 bases between them. CDR3 region: CASRSQGGSNQPQHF. The CDR3 region has the DNA TGTGCCAGCAGATCACAGGGTGGAAGCAATCAGCCCCAGCATTTT.

The V call is TRBV9, the J call TRBJ2-3, with D possibly being TRBD1 (5 bases). CDR1 and CDR2 (germline): SGDLS, YYNGEE. CDR3 length: 16 amino acids. V lost 0 bases and J 1 base, leaving 12 bases between the germline ends. CDR3 residues: CASSVAVTGGTDTQYF. CDR3 coding DNA: TGTGCCAGCAGCGTAGCCGTCACAGGAGGCACAGATACGCAGTATTTT.

The CDR3 DNA sequence: TGTGCCAGCAGCTTAATCCCAGCGGCCTCCACAGATACGCAGTATTTT. Protein: CASSLIPAASTDTQYF. The chain couples TRBV5-6 to TRBJ2-3; maybe TRBD2 (5 bases). Germline V lookup: CDR1 SGHDT, CDR2 YYEEEE. The CDR3 runs to 16 residues. V lost 2 bases and J lost 2, with 15 bases in between.

The gene calls are TRBV29-1 and TRBJ2-2; tentatively, D is TRBD2 (7 bases). The V end was cut by 1 base, the J end by 4 bases, with 13 bases between. This CDR3 is 15 amino acids long. CDR1 and CDR2 (germline): SQVTM, ANQGSEA. In nucleotides, the CDR3 is TGCAGCGTTGAAGGGGAGGGGGTTGGCACCGGGGAGCTGTTTTTT. Amino acids: CSVEGEGVGTGELFF.

The V and J genes are TRBV5-1 and TRBJ2-2, with TRBD2 identical over 11 bases. Germline CDR1 and CDR2: SGHRS and YFSETQ. The CDR3 sequence is 16 residues long. The V segment lost 5 bases and the J segment 5 bases; nucleotides outside the gene matches: 8. The CDR3 coding sequence is TGCGCCAGCAGTTTATCCGGGACTAGCGGAACCGGGGAGCTGTTTTTT. Translation: CASSLSGTSGTGELFF.

This clone was seen a single time. The chain has TRBV5-6 and TRBJ2-7; D gene uncertain. V was pared by 5 bases and J by 0 bases, with 12 bases between. Germline V gives CDR1 SGHDT, CDR2 YYEEEE. The CDR3 length is 14 residues. As DNA, the CDR3 is TGTGCCAGCAGAAACAACCCCGCCTCCTACGAGCAGTACTTC. This codes for CASRNNPASYEQYF. The variable domain in full, with the rest retrieved from reference TRBV5-6 and TRBJ2-7, is DAGVTQSPTHLIKTRGQQVTLRCSPKSGHDTVSWYQQALGQGPQFIFQYYEEEERQRGNFPDRFSGHQFPNYSSELNVNALLLGDSALYLCASRNNPASYEQYFGPGTRLTVT.

The V and J genes are TRBV2 and TRBJ1-4, with D perhaps TRBD1 (5 bases). Trimming took off 0 bases at V and 5 bases at J, with 19 bases between the two ends. This CDR3 is built from 18 residues. Germline CDR1 and CDR2: SNHLY and FYNNEI. CDR3 region: CASSEALLPSGANEKLFF. The CDR3 bases are TGTGCCAGCAGTGAAGCGCTTCTACCCAGCGGGGCGAATGAAAAACTGTTTTTT.

In nucleotides, the CDR3 is TGTGCCGGCTCGGGACAGGGCTCGGGGCCTTACGAGCAGTACTTC. Translated: CAGSGQGSGPYEQYF. V is TRBV28 and J is TRBJ2-7, with TRBD1 matching over 9 bases. The CDR3 length is 15 residues. CDR1 MDHEN and CDR2 SYDVKM come from the germline V gene. With 11 bases clipped from V and 4 bases from J, the junction kept 15 bases outside the gene matches.

This clone was counted once. This sequence joins TRBV6-5 and TRBJ1-5; D remains unclear. Germline CDR1 MNHEY, CDR2 SVGAGI. The CDR3 length is 14 residues. V lost 2 bases and J lost 2, with 7 bases in between. CDR3 sequence reads: CASSYAGGNQPQHF. The CDR3 region has the DNA TGTGCCAGCAGTTACGCGGGTGGCAATCAGCCCCAGCATTTT.

The rearrangement joins TRBV18 to TRBJ1-3; no definite D call. The germline CDR1 and CDR2 sequences are KGHSH and LQKENI. The CDR3 length is 14 residues. Trimming took off 3 bases at V and 0 bases at J, with 6 bases between the two ends. As DNA, the CDR3 is TGTGCCAGCTCACCGAGGAACTCTGGAAACACCATATATTTT. It specifies CASSPRNSGNTIYF.

This sequence joins TRBV7-9 and TRBJ2-7; 10 bases line up with TRBD2. From germline, CDR1 is SEHNR and CDR2 FQNEAQ (reference sequence). V shed 2 bases, J shed 2 bases, and the junction held 0 bases outside the gene matches. The CDR3 extends over 14 amino acids. This chain's CDR3 is CASSLLAGAYEQYF. DNA for the CDR3: TGTGCCAGCAGCTTACTAGCGGGAGCCTACGAGCAGTACTTC.

This sequence joins TRBV5-1 and TRBJ1-6, with 7 bases matching TRBD1. CDR3 length: 14 residues. Germline CDR1 reads SGHRS; CDR2 reads YFSETQ. The V and J ends lost 0 bases and 7 bases, in that order; junction bases with no gene match: 1. CDR3 nucleotides: TGCGCCAGCAGCTTGGAGGGGGCGAATTCACCCCTCCACTTT. It is translated as CASSLEGANSPLHF. Drawing the rest from reference TRBV5-1 and TRBJ1-6, the complete variable domain is KAGVTQTPRYLIKTRGQQVTLSCSPISGHRSVSWYQQTPGQGLQFLFEYFSETQRNKGNFPGRFSGRQFSNSRSEMNVSTLELGDSALYLCASSLEGANSPLHFGNGTRLTVT.